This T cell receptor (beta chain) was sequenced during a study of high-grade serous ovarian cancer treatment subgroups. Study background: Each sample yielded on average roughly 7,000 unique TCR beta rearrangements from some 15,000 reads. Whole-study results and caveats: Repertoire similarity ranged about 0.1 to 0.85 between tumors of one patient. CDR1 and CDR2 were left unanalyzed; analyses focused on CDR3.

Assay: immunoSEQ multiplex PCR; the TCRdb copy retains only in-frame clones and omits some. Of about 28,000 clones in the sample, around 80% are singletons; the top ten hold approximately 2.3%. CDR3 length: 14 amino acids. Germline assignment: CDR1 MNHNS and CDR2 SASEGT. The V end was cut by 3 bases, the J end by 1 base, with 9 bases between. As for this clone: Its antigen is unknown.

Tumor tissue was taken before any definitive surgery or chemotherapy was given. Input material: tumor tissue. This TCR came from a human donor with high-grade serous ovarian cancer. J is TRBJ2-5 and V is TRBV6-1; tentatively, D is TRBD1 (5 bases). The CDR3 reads CASSEGPFQETQYF. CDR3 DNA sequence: TGTGCCAGCAGTGAGGGGCCTTTCCAAGAGACCCAGTACTTC.